A single sample is the source of the 17 T cell receptor beta chains below, sequenced in a study of T cell repertoires in cytomegalovirus infection. These receptors have no identified antigens. One entry per CDR3 protein, called by TCRdb with MiXCR from the reads. The table shows 450,000 to 600,000 distinct CDR3 sequences, with 25% to 35% occurring only once. The specimen was cultured PBMCs, collected from culture after CMV antigen stimulation. The receptors were gathered from a human donor in good health (CMV status not recorded). Some clones in this sample may be carry-over from other donors' samples.

This clonotype appeared a few times. The V call is TRBV7-2, the J call TRBJ2-7, with D perhaps matching TRBD1 or TRBD2 (6 bases each). Trimming left V 3 bases short and J 4 bases short, with 13 bases between. Germline CDR1 and CDR2: SGHTA and FQGNSA. There are 14 residues in the CDR3. The CDR3 coding sequence is TGTGCCAGCAGCTTTGGGGGCGCGGGATACGAGCAGTACGTC. Its protein product is CASSFGGAGYEQYV.

In this sample, this clonotype turned up a few times. V gene TRBV19 combines with J gene TRBJ2-3; 11 bases are shared with TRBD2. CDR3 size: 17 residues. Unmatched junction bases numbered 13, after V lost 5 bases and J lost 6 bases. CDR1 is LNHDA and CDR2 is SQIVND in the germline V gene (reference sequence). Here the CDR3 DNA reads TGTGCCAGTAGTCCCCTGTCGGTAGCGGGGGGGCAGGATACGCAGTATTTT. Translating gives CASSPLSVAGGQDTQYF.

The V and J genes are TRBV6-2 or TRBV6-3 and TRBJ2-1, with TRBD2 matching over 16 bases. The CDR3 has 16 amino acids. The junction had 2 bases not matched to a gene; V was cut back by 5 bases and J by 4 bases. Germline V gene sequence: CDR1 MNHEY, CDR2 SVGEGT. The CDR3 sequence is CASSGTSGRVYNEQFF. DNA for the CDR3: TGTGCCAGCAGTGGGACTAGCGGGAGGGTTTACAATGAGCAGTTCTTC.

This clonotype occurred a few times. This chain links TRBV7-2 with TRBJ1-2; D remains ambiguous. Germline V gene sequence: CDR1 SGHTA, CDR2 FQGNSA. This CDR3 spans 13 amino acids. The ends were cut back, 1 base at V and 4 bases at J, with 7 bases in the middle. The CDR3 DNA reads as TGTGCCAGCAGCTTAGGTATCGGCTATGGCTACACCTTC. It translates to CASSLGIGYGYTF.

This chain joins TRBV29-1 and TRBJ2-2, with 11 bases identical to TRBD2. The germline CDR1 and CDR2 sequences are SQVTM and ANQGSEA. This CDR3 comprises 15 residues. V lost 7 bases to trimming and J lost 1 base; unmatched junction nucleotides: 5. The CDR3 reads CSGRTSGRNTGELFF. In nucleotides, the CDR3 is TGCAGCGGGAGAACTAGCGGGAGGAACACCGGGGAGCTGTTTTTT.

For the CDR3, the DNA is TGTGCCAGCAGGCCGACAGGGGGAGGGGACACCGGGGAGCTGTTTTTT. It specifies CASRPTGGGDTGELFF. V usage is TRBV6-1 and J usage is TRBJ2-2, with 9 positions matching TRBD1. The CDR3 covers 16 residues. V dropped 6 bases and J dropped 3; count of bases not matched to a gene: 8. Germline assignment: CDR1 MNHNS and CDR2 SASEGT.

This clonotype was recorded a few times. This rearrangement joins TRBV6-2 or TRBV6-3 to TRBJ2-7; 12 nucleotides line up with TRBD2. Germline V lookup: CDR1 MNHEY, CDR2 SVGEGT. J lost 2 bases, V lost 5 bases, and 16 bases had no gene match. The CDR3 has 19 amino acids. The DNA of the CDR3 is TGTGCCAGCAGTACCCCCAGGGAACGATCTAGCGGGAGGGCCTACGAGCAGTACGTC. As protein: CASSTPRERSSGRAYEQYV.

This clonotype has only a few counts. This chain uses TRBV6-6 with TRBJ2-5, with D tentatively TRBD2 (5 bases). Trimming cost V 4 bases and J 4 bases, with 7 bases left between them. The CDR3 contains 12 residues. Per germline, CDR1 MNHNY and CDR2 SVGAGI (reference sequence). The DNA of the CDR3 is TGTGCCAGCAGTTCGGGGTCAGAGACCCAGTACTTC. Its protein product is CASSSGSETQYF.

This clonotype appeared once. The chain carries TRBV14 and TRBJ2-7; D gene unclear. CDR1 SGHDN and CDR2 FVKESK come from the germline V gene. The CDR3 loop spans 14 amino acids. V was trimmed by 3 bases and J by 0 bases, leaving 9 bases between them. The CDR3 here is CASSHPPSSYEQYF. CDR3 sequence (DNA): TGTGCCAGCAGCCACCCGCCGAGCTCCTACGAGCAGTACTTC.

A remark on this clonotype: This may arise from a read error, as a much more abundant clone is one base away. V gene TRBV7-2 combines with J gene TRBJ2-1, with a tentative D call TRBD2 (5 bases). The V gene's germline CDR1 is SGHTA and CDR2 FQGNSA. Trimming pared 5 bases from V and 7 bases from J, leaving 12 bases between. CDR3 length: 13 amino acids. The CDR3 region has the DNA TGTGCCAGCAGCAAGACTAACGGGAATGAGCAGTTCTTC. Its translation is CASSKTNGNEQFF.

This rearrangement joins TRBV4-3 to TRBJ1-3; D is possibly TRBD1 (5 bases). Trimming cost V 0 bases and J 0 bases, with 12 bases left between them. Germline values: CDR1 LGHNA, CDR2 YSLEER. This CDR3 comprises 17 residues. The CDR3, as DNA: TGCGCCAGCAGCCAAGACCCTGGAGGGGACTCTGGAAACACCATATATTTT. Translation gives CASSQDPGGDSGNTIYF.

This clonotype was seen a handful of times. The chain carries TRBV14 and TRBJ1-3; no reliable D call. Trimming pared 1 base from V and 1 base from J, leaving 11 bases between. Germline CDR1 reads SGHDN; CDR2 reads FVKESK. The CDR3 is 16 residues long. CDR3 sequence: CASSQVIWDSGNTIYF. The CDR3 bases are TGTGCCAGCAGCCAAGTAATCTGGGATTCTGGAAACACCATATATTTT. Drawing the rest from reference TRBV14 and TRBJ1-3, the complete variable domain is EAGVTQFPSHSVIEKGQTVTLRCDPISGHDNLYWYRRVMGKEIKFLLHFVKESKQDESGMPNNRFLAERTGGTYSTLKVQPAELEDSGVYFCASSQVIWDSGNTIYFGEGSWLTVV.

The table lists this clonotype with many counts. The V gene is TRBV6-4, the J gene TRBJ2-1; TRBD1 matches at 7 bases. The V and J ends lost 6 bases and 6 bases, in that order; junction bases with no gene match: 11. CDR3 length: 15 residues. Germline V gene sequence: CDR1 MRHNA, CDR2 SNTAGT. This CDR3 is CASSEGQRVSNEQFF. The DNA of the CDR3 is TGTGCCAGCAGCGAGGGACAGAGGGTTTCCAATGAGCAGTTCTTC.

V gene TRBV6-2 or TRBV6-3 combines with J gene TRBJ2-1; D not certain. V was cut by 0 bases and J by 10 bases, with 13 bases left in between. Germline V lookup: CDR1 MNHEY, CDR2 SVGEGT. The CDR3 consists of 14 residues. The CDR3 reads CASSYSETSMEQFF. The DNA of the CDR3 is TGTGCCAGCAGTTACTCGGAAACGTCAATGGAGCAGTTCTTC.

The CDR3 reads CASSYSRRGSSYEQYV. The CDR3 nucleotides are TGTGCCAGCAGTTACTCCCGAAGGGGTAGCTCCTACGAGCAGTACGTC. This chain uses TRBV6-2 or TRBV6-3 with TRBJ2-7, with D possibly TRBD1 on 5 matching bases. V lost 0 bases and J lost 0, with 12 bases in between. Looked up from germline, CDR1 is MNHEY and CDR2 is SVGEGT. The CDR3 is 16 residues long.

J is TRBJ2-7 and V is TRBV6-2 or TRBV6-3; 9 bases line up with TRBD1. Germline V gene data show CDR1 as MNHEY and CDR2 as SVGEGT. Trimming cost V 5 bases and J 0 bases; bases outside gene matches: 8. The CDR3 has 16 amino acids. CDR3 nucleotides: TGTGCCAGCAGTGACCCGGGACAGGGCGGCTCCTACGAGCAGTACGTC. Amino acid sequence: CASSDPGQGGSYEQYV.

This clonotype has more than one count but fewer than ten. This chain's CDR3 is CASSQVDNTEAFF. CDR3 in DNA: TGCGCCAGCAGCCAAGTGGATAACACTGAAGCTTTCTTT. The chain carries TRBV4-1 and TRBJ1-1; D unclear. The germline gives CDR1 MGHRA, CDR2 YSYEKL. Trimming cost V 1 base and J 2 bases, with 5 bases left between them. The CDR3 runs to 13 residues.